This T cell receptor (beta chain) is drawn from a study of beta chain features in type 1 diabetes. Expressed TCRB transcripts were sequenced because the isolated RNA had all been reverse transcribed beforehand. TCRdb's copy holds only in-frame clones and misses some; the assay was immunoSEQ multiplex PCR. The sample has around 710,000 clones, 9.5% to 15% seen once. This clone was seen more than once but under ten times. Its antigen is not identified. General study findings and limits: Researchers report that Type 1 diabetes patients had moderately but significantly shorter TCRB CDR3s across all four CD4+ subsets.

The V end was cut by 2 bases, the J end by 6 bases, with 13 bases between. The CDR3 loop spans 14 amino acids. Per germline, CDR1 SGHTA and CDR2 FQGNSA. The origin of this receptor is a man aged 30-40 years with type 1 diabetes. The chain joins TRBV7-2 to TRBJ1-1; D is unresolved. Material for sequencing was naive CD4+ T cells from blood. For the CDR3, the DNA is TGTGCCAGCAGCTTATTGGGAGGGAGGTCTGAAGCTTTCTTT. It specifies CASSLLGGRSEAFF. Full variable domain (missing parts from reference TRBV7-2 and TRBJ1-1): GAGVSQSPSNKVTEKGKDVELRCDPISGHTALYWYRQSLGQGLEFLIYFQGNSAPDKSGLPSDRFSAERTGGSVSTLTIQRTQQEDSAVYLCASSLLGGRSEAFFGQGTRLTVV.